The 14 T cell receptor beta chains below all came from one sample that was sequenced in a study of OX40 agonist ivuxolimab in advanced cancers. Some clones are missing from TCRdb's copy, which holds only in-frame ones; the method was immunoSEQ multiplex PCR. The table has under 75,000 clones, about four fifths seen once. The input for sequencing was CD4+ or CD8+ T cells sorted from blood, taken in a trial of the OX40 agonist ivuxolimab. Receptors were obtained from an adult with an advanced solid tumor such as melanoma, head and neck, liver or kidney cancer.

The chain recombines TRBV4-1 with TRBJ2-2; 10 bases are a match to TRBD2. Germline V gene data show CDR1 as MGHRA and CDR2 as YSYEKL. The V gene end was trimmed by 8 bases and the J gene end by 4 bases; junction bases not matched to a gene: 16. This CDR3 comprises 18 residues. DNA for the CDR3: TGCGCCAGCCAGCCCAAAATAGCGGGAGGAGTAAGCACCGGGGAGCTGTTTTTT. Protein product: CASQPKIAGGVSTGELFF.

This chain uses TRBV28 with TRBJ1-5; D gene unclear. CDR1 and CDR2 (germline): MDHEN, SYDVKM. The CDR3 sequence is 14 residues long. The V gene lost 5 bases and the J gene lost 7 bases, with 15 bases spanning the gap. This CDR3 is CASSPPRREQPQHF. As DNA, the CDR3 is TGTGCCAGCAGTCCCCCCCGGCGAGAGCAGCCCCAGCATTTT.

The chain is built from TRBV18 and TRBJ2-3, with D maybe TRBD1 (6 bases). Germline CDR1 reads KGHSH; CDR2 reads LQKENI. V lost 4 bases and J lost 1, with 15 bases in between. CDR3 size: 16 residues. CDR3 sequence: CASSLRSGQRTDTQYF. CDR3 sequence (DNA): TGTGCCAGCTCACTGAGATCTGGACAGCGCACAGATACGCAGTATTTT. Together with reference TRBV18 and TRBJ2-3, the CDR3 gives the full variable domain: NAGVMQNPRHLVRRRGQEARLRCSPMKGHSHVYWYRQLPEEGLKFMVYLQKENIIDESGMPKERFSAEFPKEGPSILRIQQVVRGDSAAYFCASSLRSGQRTDTQYFGPGTRLTVL.

J is TRBJ2-5 and V is TRBV11-2, with D unresolved. The ends were cut back, 1 base at V and 2 bases at J, with 8 bases in the middle. This CDR3 has 14 amino acids. The germline V gene encodes CDR1 SGHAT and CDR2 FQNNGV. The CDR3 DNA is TGTGCCAGCAGCTTAGGTCTCCCTCAAGAGACCCAGTACTTC. Translation gives CASSLGLPQETQYF. Drawing the rest from reference TRBV11-2 and TRBJ2-5, the complete variable domain is EAGVAQSPRYKIIEKRQSVAFWCNPISGHATLYWYQQILGQGPKLLIQFQNNGVVDDSQLPKDRFSAERLKGVDSTLKIQPAKLEDSAVYLCASSLGLPQETQYFGPGTRLLVL.

J is TRBJ1-1 and V is TRBV7-2; 7 nucleotides match TRBD1. The length of the CDR3 is 14 residues. Looked up from germline, CDR1 is SGHTA and CDR2 is FQGNSA. V was clipped by 5 bases and J by 2 bases; unmatched bases: 5. The CDR3 here is CASSNGQDNTEAFF. As DNA, the CDR3 is TGTGCCAGCAGCAACGGACAGGACAACACTGAAGCTTTCTTT.

This clone has a handful of counts. The chain combines TRBV7-9 with TRBJ2-4; the match to TRBD2 covers 11 bases. The CDR3 covers 18 residues. V shed 0 bases, J shed 4 bases, and the junction held 8 bases outside the gene matches. Germline V gene lookup returns CDR1 SEHNR and CDR2 FQNEAQ (reference sequence). In DNA form, the CDR3 reads TGTGCCAGCAGCTTAGCGCTAGAGACTAGCGGGACTAAAAACATTCAGTACTTC. Its protein is CASSLALETSGTKNIQYF.

This chain connects TRBV14 to TRBJ2-7, with 10 nucleotides matching TRBD1. This CDR3 is built from 15 residues. Germline CDR1 is SGHDN and CDR2 is FVKESK. Losses at the gene ends were 3 bases for V and 4 bases for J; bases not matched to a gene: 6. The CDR3 sequence is CASSQQGQGTYEQYF. The CDR3 bases are TGTGCCAGCAGCCAGCAGGGACAGGGGACATACGAGCAGTACTTC. Together with reference TRBV14 and TRBJ2-7, the CDR3 gives the full variable domain: EAGVTQFPSHSVIEKGQTVTLRCDPISGHDNLYWYRRVMGKEIKFLLHFVKESKQDESGMPNNRFLAERTGGTYSTLKVQPAELEDSGVYFCASSQQGQGTYEQYFGPGTRLTVT.

The chain employs TRBV11-3 and TRBJ1-1; 10 bases fit TRBD1. Trimming removed 5 bases from V and 7 bases from J; junction bases left unmatched: 13. Germline CDR1 reads SGHNT; CDR2 reads YENEEA. The CDR3 runs to 16 residues. The chain's CDR3 is CASSIPGQGGVLEAFF. The CDR3 region has the DNA TGTGCCAGCAGCATACCCGGACAGGGGGGCGTACTTGAAGCTTTCTTT.

This clone was detected only a few times. The chain has TRBV9 and TRBJ1-5; D possibly corresponds to TRBD1 (6 bases). The CDR3 is made up of 14 amino acids. Per the germline V gene, CDR1 is SGDLS and CDR2 is YYNGEE. The V and J ends lost 0 bases and 4 bases respectively, with 8 bases between them. The CDR3 here is CASSVEGQNQPQHF. The DNA for the CDR3 is TGTGCCAGCAGCGTAGAAGGACAGAATCAGCCCCAGCATTTT.

The V gene is TRBV7-2, the J gene TRBJ2-2; 11 positions match TRBD1. The V segment lost 5 bases and the J segment 9 bases; nucleotides outside the gene matches: 5. The CDR3 runs to 14 residues. CDR1 is SGHTA and CDR2 is FQGNSA in the germline V gene. The CDR3 bases are TGTGCCAGCAGCCTGGACAGGGGGCAGCGGGAGCTGTTTTTT. Its protein is CASSLDRGQRELFF.

The V call is TRBV7-8, the J call TRBJ1-5; D remains unclear. The germline V gene encodes CDR1 SGHVS and CDR2 FQNEAQ. The ends were cut back, 1 base at V and 3 bases at J, with 13 bases in the middle. The CDR3 totals 16 residues. The chain's CDR3 is CASSLDRQQLNQPQHF. DNA for the CDR3: TGTGCCAGCAGCTTAGATCGTCAGCAGCTCAATCAGCCCCAGCATTTT.

The V and J genes are TRBV28 and TRBJ1-5, with 10 bases identical to TRBD1. Germline V CDR1 and CDR2: MDHEN, SYDVKM. The CDR3 loop spans 15 amino acids. After removal of 5 bases from V and 9 bases from J, the junction contained 10 bases not matched to a gene. The CDR3 bases are TGTGCCAGCAGTGTAGGACAGGGGGTTGTAAGGCCCCAGCATTTT. This encodes CASSVGQGVVRPQHF. The full variable domain, rest sourced from reference TRBV28 and TRBJ1-5, is DVKVTQSSRYLVKRTGEKVFLECVQDMDHENMFWYRQDPGLGLRLIYFSYDVKMKEKGDIPEGYSVSREKKERFSLILESASTNQTSMYLCASSVGQGVVRPQHFGDGTRLSIL.

This chain links TRBV7-3 with TRBJ1-5; D is possibly TRBD1 (6 bases). The CDR3 has 13 residues. Germline CDR1 reads SGHTA; CDR2 reads FQGTGA. V was clipped by 7 bases and J by 11 bases, with 18 bases between them. The CDR3 nucleotides read TGTGCCAGCATACAGGGACTCGGTGGGACCCAGCATTTT. Its translation is CASIQGLGGTQHF.

CDR3 sequence (DNA): TGCGCCAGCAGCCAAGCCCTATCCCACGAGCAGTACTTC. It is translated as CASSQALSHEQYF. V is TRBV5-1 and J is TRBJ2-7; D is unclear. Per germline, CDR1 SGHRS and CDR2 YFSETQ. Trimming shortened V by 4 bases and J by 5 bases, and 13 bases separated the two germline ends. The CDR3 is 13 residues long.